Each of the 29 T cell receptor beta chains below was sequenced from the same sample in a study of a mutant IDH1 vaccine in newly diagnosed glioma (dated by TCRdb to the early 2020s). The meaning of the sample's time point label: week 5, during vaccination. Each vaccine dose was 300 ug of a 20-mer mutant IDH1 peptide in Montanide, given subcutaneously with topical imiquimod. No cognate antigen is known for these TCRs. The library was generated by the immunoSEQ multiplex PCR assay. The immuneACCESS repertoire file appears here via TCRdb, limited to in-frame rearrangements. These files lack a portion of the clones; in checked studies, under half of the deficit traces to unresolved V genes, and the cause of the others is not known. For this sample the table gives fewer than 40,000 clones, of which about three fifths were detected only once. The ten largest clones represent 9.5% to 12% of the sample.

The sample here was PBMCs, taken from a glioma patient whose treatment included an IDH1 peptide vaccine. These receptors came from a woman between 18 and 30 years old with glioma.

The chain has TRBV29-1 and TRBJ2-7, with TRBD1 matching 7 bases. CDR3 size: 14 residues. In germline, CDR1 is SQVTM, CDR2 ANQGSEA. J was trimmed by 6 bases and V by 6 bases; bases with no gene match: 14. The CDR3 region is CSVSSGSGGLEQYF. CDR3 sequence (DNA): TGCAGCGTATCAAGTGGTTCAGGGGGTCTCGAGCAGTACTTC.

V is TRBV4-1 and J is TRBJ1-1; tentatively, D is TRBD1 (5 bases). V lost 0 bases and J 5 bases, leaving 7 bases between the germline ends. Germline V gene sequence: CDR1 MGHRA, CDR2 YSYEKL. The length of the CDR3 is 13 residues. CDR3 DNA: TGCGCCAGCAGCCAAGAGGGGACGACTGAAGCTTTCTTT. Protein sequence: CASSQEGTTEAFF.

This chain joins TRBV6-6 and TRBJ1-1; no firm D call. The CDR3 is 12 residues long. The germline V gene encodes CDR1 MNHNY and CDR2 SVGAGI (reference sequence). V was trimmed by 5 bases and J by 4 bases, leaving 8 bases between them. This chain's CDR3 is CASSPDGTEAFF. The CDR3, as DNA: TGTGCCAGCAGTCCGGATGGCACTGAAGCTTTCTTT.

As for this clone: A much larger clone is a single base away; this may be a read error. This chain uses TRBV4-1 with TRBJ1-2; 7 nucleotides line up with TRBD1. The CDR3 loop spans 14 amino acids. The germline V gene has CDR1 MGHRA and CDR2 YSYEKL. The CDR3 loop reads CAGSQDRVYWGYTF. In DNA, the CDR3 is TGCGCCGGCAGCCAAGACAGGGTATATTGGGGCTACACCTTC.

V and J are TRBV27 and TRBJ2-1, with 7 bases lining up with TRBD2. From germline, CDR1 is MNHEY and CDR2 SMNVEV (reference sequence). V lost 3 bases, J lost 7 bases, and 9 bases stayed unmatched. The CDR3 totals 15 residues. CDR3 sequence reads: CASSFRQREGNEQFF. The CDR3 nucleotides are TGTGCCAGCAGTTTTCGCCAGCGGGAAGGGAATGAGCAGTTCTTC.

This chain links TRBV5-1 with TRBJ2-1, with D tentatively TRBD1 or TRBD2 (6 bases each). Germline V lookup: CDR1 SGHRS, CDR2 YFSETQ. V was clipped by 4 bases and J by 9 bases, with 32 bases between them. CDR3 length: 19 amino acids. The CDR3 region has the DNA TGCGCCAGCAGCGGAGGGGGGACCCCAGCTAGCCTCACGTGGTTTGAGCAGTTCTTC. This gives the protein CASSGGGTPASLTWFEQFF.

The CDR3 region has the DNA TGTGCCAGTAGTATCCTCATGGCGACGGACTCCTACGAGCAGTACTTC. Protein sequence: CASSILMATDSYEQYF. The gene calls are TRBV19 and TRBJ2-7; D unclear. CDR1 LNHDA and CDR2 SQIVND come from the germline V gene (reference sequence). The CDR3 is made up of 16 amino acids. Trimming pared 3 bases from V and 0 bases from J, leaving 15 bases between.

This clone was seen a handful of times. The chain joins TRBV10-3 to TRBJ2-3; 7 bases match TRBD2. CDR3 length: 15 amino acids. With V trimmed by 6 bases and J by 3 bases, 9 bases remained unmatched. In germline, CDR1 is ENHRY, CDR2 SYGVKD. DNA of the CDR3: TGTGCCATCAGGGGGGGAGGGAGTGCGACAGATACGCAGTATTTT. Protein sequence: CAIRGGGSATDTQYF.

This chain uses TRBV7-9 with TRBJ2-7, with D possibly TRBD2 on 5 matching bases. Germline V gene sequence: CDR1 SEHNR, CDR2 FQNEAQ (reference sequence). V lost 5 bases and J lost 0, with 14 bases in between. The CDR3 is made up of 15 amino acids. The CDR3 DNA reads as TGTGCCAGCAGCCCTCCTAGCTCTCCCTCCTACGAGCAGTACTTC. It specifies CASSPPSSPSYEQYF. Complete variable domain (other parts from reference TRBV7-9 and TRBJ2-7): DTGVSQNPRHKITKRGQNVTFRCDPISEHNRLYWYRQTLGQGPEFLTYFQNEAQLEKSRLLSDRFSAERPKGSFSTLEIQRTEQGDSAMYLCASSPPSSPSYEQYFGPGTRLTVT.

The chain recombines TRBV13 with TRBJ2-3, with a tentative D call TRBD2 (6 bases). V gave up 4 bases and J gave up 0 bases, with 20 bases separating them. The CDR3 length is 18 residues. Germline loops: CDR1 PRHDT, CDR2 FYEKMQ (reference sequence). This chain's CDR3 is CASSSTVLRGGSTDTQYF. As DNA, the CDR3 is TGTGCCAGCAGCTCGACCGTCCTCCGGGGAGGTAGCACAGATACGCAGTATTTT.

This clone was seen a handful of times. The rearrangement joins TRBV6-1 to TRBJ1-6, with 7 bases fitting TRBD1. V shed 4 bases and J 10 bases; nucleotides not matched to a gene: 7. The length of the CDR3 is 14 residues. CDR1 is MNHNS, CDR2 SASEGT, per germline. The CDR3 sequence is CASSATGWASPLHF. CDR3 bases: TGTGCCAGCAGTGCGACAGGGTGGGCATCACCCCTCCACTTT.

The rearrangement links TRBV5-4 to TRBJ1-1, with D unclear. CDR1 is SGHNT and CDR2 is YYREEE in the germline V gene (reference sequence). The length of the CDR3 is 13 residues. With 5 bases removed from V and 3 bases from J, the gap between germline ends came to 11 bases. The CDR3 sequence is CASSPGLYTEAFF. The CDR3 region has the DNA TGTGCCAGCAGTCCCGGACTGTACACTGAAGCTTTCTTT. Variable domain in full (rest from reference TRBV5-4 and TRBJ1-1): ETGVTQSPTHLIKTRGQQVTLRCSSQSGHNTVSWYQQALGQGPQFIFQYYREEENGRGNFPPRFSGLQFPNYSSELNVNALELDDSALYLCASSPGLYTEAFFGQGTRLTVV.

The J gene is TRBJ1-5, the V gene TRBV19; a weak D match, TRBD1 (5 bases). V was cut by 3 bases and J by 4 bases, with 10 bases left in between. The germline CDR1 and CDR2 sequences are LNHDA and SQIVND (reference sequence). This CDR3 has 14 residues. The CDR3: CASSIDRINQPQHF. For the CDR3, the DNA is TGTGCCAGTAGTATCGACAGAATTAATCAGCCCCAGCATTTT.

The CDR3 DNA reads as TGCGCCAGCAGCCCAGGGGTGCGGGGCTACGAGCAGTACTTC. Translating it yields CASSPGVRGYEQYF. V is TRBV4-3 and J is TRBJ2-7; either TRBD1 or TRBD2 may supply D (6 bases each). V was shortened by 4 bases and J by 3 bases, with 13 bases between the two germline ends. The CDR3 consists of 14 residues. Germline assignment: CDR1 LGHNA and CDR2 YSLEER.

This clone was recorded a few times. The CDR3 DNA sequence: TGTGCCAGTAGTGACGGGACAGTCAATCAGCCCCAGCATTTT. The encoded protein is CASSDGTVNQPQHF. This chain joins TRBV19 and TRBJ1-5, with 7 positions matching TRBD1. With 5 bases clipped from V and 3 bases from J, the junction kept 4 bases outside the gene matches. The CDR3 spans 14 residues. CDR1 and CDR2 from the germline V gene are LNHDA and SQIVND (reference sequence).

This clone has only a few counts. The rearrangement links TRBV11-3 to TRBJ1-3; no clear D. Germline V CDR1 and CDR2: SGHNT, YENEEA. The ends were cut back, 2 bases at V and 4 bases at J, with 15 bases in the middle. The CDR3 spans 16 residues. The CDR3 DNA reads as TGTGCCAGCAGCTTATGGTCGGGTCTGGAAGGAAACACCATATATTTT. This codes for CASSLWSGLEGNTIYF.

The chain links TRBV28 to TRBJ2-7; D ambiguous. Trimming took off 4 bases at V and 3 bases at J, with 22 bases between the two ends. CDR3 length equals 17 residues. Germline V CDR1 and CDR2: MDHEN, SYDVKM. For the CDR3, the DNA is TGTGCCAGCAGTTATCTAACAGTCGCCCGGTCGGGCTACGAGCAGTACTTC. It yields the protein CASSYLTVARSGYEQYF.

The chain has TRBV7-8 and TRBJ2-7; 13 nucleotides align to TRBD2. Germline V gene lookup returns CDR1 SGHVS and CDR2 FQNEAQ. There are 14 residues in the CDR3. V was pared by 4 bases and J by 6 bases, with 3 bases of the junction left unmatched. The DNA for the CDR3 is TGTGCCAGCAGCTGGACTAGCGGGAGACGCGAGCAGTACTTC. Amino acid sequence: CASSWTSGRREQYF. Complete variable domain (other parts from reference TRBV7-8 and TRBJ2-7): GAGVSQSPRYKVAKRGQDVALRCDPISGHVSLFWYQQALGQGPEFLTYFQNEAQLDKSGLPSDRFFAERPEGSVSTLKIQRTQQEDSAVYLCASSWTSGRREQYFGPGTRLTVT.

The chain recombines TRBV29-1 with TRBJ2-1; no reliable D call. This CDR3 is built from 12 residues. Between the trimmed V and J ends, which lost 4 bases and 5 bases, there was a span of 9 bases. Germline V gene data show CDR1 as SQVTM and CDR2 as ANQGSEA. In nucleotides, the CDR3 is TGCAGCGTTGTTCCCCGACACAATGAGCAGTTCTTC. It is translated as CSVVPRHNEQFF.

The genes are TRBV28 and TRBJ2-5, with 9 bases matching TRBD2. Germline trimming cut 6 bases from V and 3 bases from J; bases unmatched to any gene: 11. The CDR3 is 16 amino acids. Germline assignment: CDR1 MDHEN and CDR2 SYDVKM. CDR3 protein: CASSLARLAVKETQYF. CDR3 bases: TGTGCCAGCAGCCTCGCCCGACTAGCGGTAAAAGAGACCCAGTACTTC.

This chain links TRBV21-1 with TRBJ2-7; no DNA check was done on the table's D call, TRBD1. TRBV21-1 is recorded as a pseudogene. This CDR3 is built from 13 residues. CDR3 coding DNA: TGTGCCAGCAGAAGGGACAGTGCCTACGAGCAGTACTTC. This codes for CASRRDSAYEQYF.

This chain uses TRBV28 with TRBJ2-7; 7 nucleotides agree with TRBD1. CDR3 size: 14 residues. V lost 7 bases, J lost 5 bases, and 11 bases stayed unmatched. Germline values: CDR1 MDHEN, CDR2 SYDVKM. CDR3 coding DNA: TGTGCCAGCAACGATTCTGACAGGGTCCACGAGCAGTACTTC. Translation: CASNDSDRVHEQYF.

The gene calls are TRBV4-3 and TRBJ2-1; D is unresolved. Germline assignment: CDR1 LGHNA and CDR2 YSLEER. The CDR3 spans 15 residues. V was pared by 1 base and J by 4 bases, with 11 bases between. As DNA, the CDR3 is TGCGCCAGCAGCCAAGGGGTAGGGATTTACAATGAGCAGTTCTTC. This gives the protein CASSQGVGIYNEQFF.

This sequence joins TRBV7-6 and TRBJ2-2; D not resolved. CDR3 length: 15 residues. CDR1 and CDR2 from the germline V gene are SGHVS and FNYEAQ. Trimming removed 3 bases from V and 0 bases from J, with 8 bases in between. The DNA of the CDR3 is TGTGCCAGCAGCTTTTCAGGAACGAACACCGGGGAGCTGTTTTTT. Its protein is CASSFSGTNTGELFF.

V and J are TRBV6-5 and TRBJ1-1; no definite D call. The CDR3 is 15 amino acids. Germline assignment: CDR1 MNHEY and CDR2 SVGAGI. Trimming left V 2 bases short and J 1 base short, with 11 bases between. In DNA, the CDR3 is TGTGCCAGCAGTTACCAGAGATTAGCGAACACTGAAGCTTTCTTT. This translates into CASSYQRLANTEAFF.

The gene calls are TRBV2 and TRBJ1-5; TRBD1 agrees at 8 bases. Trimming cost V 6 bases and J 0 bases; bases outside gene matches: 1. Per the germline V gene, CDR1 is SNHLY and CDR2 is FYNNEI. The CDR3 totals 14 residues. For the CDR3, the DNA is TGTGCCAGCAGGGGACAGGTTAGCAATCAGCCCCAGCATTTT. This sequence encodes CASRGQVSNQPQHF.

V gene TRBV18 combines with J gene TRBJ2-5; no clear D. CDR1 and CDR2 (germline): KGHSH, LQKENI. V gave up 2 bases and J gave up 5 bases, with 15 bases separating them. CDR3 length: 15 amino acids. The CDR3 loop is CASSPYFEIRETQYF. The CDR3 DNA reads as TGTGCCAGCTCACCATATTTTGAGATCAGGGAGACCCAGTACTTC.

The chain couples TRBV5-8 to TRBJ2-2; D is possibly TRBD1 (6 bases). The V end was cut by 0 bases, the J end by 6 bases, with 12 bases between. The V gene's germline CDR1 is SGHTS and CDR2 YDEGEE. The CDR3 totals 15 residues. CDR3: CASSLDPGVAGELFF. The CDR3 DNA follows: TGTGCCAGCAGCTTGGATCCAGGGGTGGCCGGGGAGCTGTTTTTT.

A single count supports this clone. The rearrangement joins TRBV10-3 to TRBJ1-6; 9 bases map to TRBD1. The germline V gene has CDR1 ENHRY and CDR2 SYGVKD. J lost 9 bases, V lost 6 bases, and 9 bases had no gene match. This CDR3 spans 15 amino acids. CDR3 region: CAIRETGTGISPLHF. The CDR3 DNA follows: TGTGCCATCAGGGAAACCGGGACAGGGATTTCACCCCTCCACTTT.